The 12 T cell receptor beta chains presented below share a single source sample, sequenced in a study of cytomegalovirus exposure and HLA in healthy donors (dated by TCRdb to between 2016 and 2019). Libraries came from the immunoSEQ multiplex PCR assay. For the multiplex PCR, a mixture combining 60 forward primers for TCR Vbeta segments and 13 reverse primers for TCR Jbeta segments was used. TCRdb took over this immuneACCESS table, retaining in-frame rearrangements with V and J assigned. Such tables are incomplete; in checked studies, under half of the missing clones stem from an unresolved V gene, and the remainder is unexplained. The sample table contains roughly 140,000 clones; only one count was recorded for about 82% of them. The biggest ten clones account for roughly 2.2% of the sample. Sequenced input: PBMCs. The receptors originated from a man in his thirties or forties in good health and CMV-seronegative.

The gene calls are TRBV15 and TRBJ1-1; D is perhaps TRBD1 (5 bases). Germline V gene lookup returns CDR1 LNHNV and CDR2 YYDKDF (reference sequence). This CDR3 comprises 14 residues. V was cut by 5 bases and J by 4 bases, with 14 bases left in between. The CDR3 coding sequence is TGTGCCACCAGCTGGAGGGGCGGTCGCACTGAAGCTTTCTTT. Its protein product is CATSWRGGRTEAFF. Combining the CDR3 with reference TRBV15 and TRBJ1-1 gives the whole variable domain DAMVIQNPRYQVTQFGKPVTLSCSQTLNHNVMYWYQQKSSQAPKLLFHYYDKDFNNEADTPDNFQSRRPNTSFCFLDIRSPGLGDTAMYLCATSWRGGRTEAFFGQGTRLTVV.

This clone has a handful of counts. The V gene is TRBV10-1, the J gene TRBJ1-1; maybe TRBD1 (5 bases). This CDR3 is built from 13 residues. Germline V CDR1 and CDR2: WNHNN, SYGVQD (reference sequence). The V end was cut by 6 bases, the J end by 1 base, with 9 bases between. The CDR3, as DNA: TGCGCCAGCAGCACTACAGGGAACACTGAAGCTTTCTTT. It is translated as CASSTTGNTEAFF.

This clone was found once. The V gene is TRBV6-6, the J gene TRBJ1-1; 11 bases align to TRBD1. The CDR3 totals 14 residues. V lost 5 bases to trimming and J lost 5 bases; unmatched junction nucleotides: 4. Germline CDR1 and CDR2: MNHNY and SVGAGI (reference sequence). In DNA form, the CDR3 reads TGTGCCAGCAGTACGGGACAGGGGGGGACTGAAGCTTTCTTT. Amino acids: CASSTGQGGTEAFF.

The chain is built from TRBV29-1 and TRBJ2-7; TRBD2 might be the D (6 bases). Trimming took off 4 bases at V and 3 bases at J, with 7 bases between the two ends. The CDR3 spans 11 residues. From germline, CDR1 is SQVTM and CDR2 ANQGSEA. The CDR3 coding sequence is TGCAGCGTTGGGGGGGTCTACGAGCAGTACTTC. Its protein is CSVGGVYEQYF.

The CDR3 spells CSVALLAGGDEQFF. In nucleotides, the CDR3 is TGCAGCGTTGCCCTACTAGCGGGAGGGGATGAGCAGTTCTTC. The V gene is TRBV29-1, the J gene TRBJ2-1, with 13 bases matching TRBD2. V shed 4 bases, J shed 8 bases, and the junction held 5 bases outside the gene matches. The germline CDR1 and CDR2 sequences are SQVTM and ANQGSEA. CDR3 size: 14 residues.

V and J are TRBV19 and TRBJ2-7, with TRBD1 identical over 7 bases. The CDR3 has 15 residues. Per the germline V gene, CDR1 is LNHDA and CDR2 is SQIVND (reference sequence). J gave up 4 bases and V 4 bases, and 10 bases lay outside the gene matches. CDR3 in DNA: TGTGCCAGTAGTAAAACGACAGGGATTCAATACGAGCAGTACTTC. As protein: CASSKTTGIQYEQYF.

J is TRBJ2-7 and V is TRBV7-8, with 14 bases identical to TRBD2. With V trimmed by 5 bases and J by 3 bases, 3 bases remained unmatched. The CDR3 sequence is 15 residues long. Germline values: CDR1 SGHVS, CDR2 FQNEAQ. This CDR3 is CASSPGLAGGYEQYF. Written as DNA, the CDR3 is TGTGCCAGCAGCCCCGGACTAGCGGGAGGCTACGAGCAGTACTTC.

The chain is built from TRBV7-9 and TRBJ2-7, with 16 bases that match TRBD2. The V and J ends lost 6 bases and 5 bases, in that order; junction bases with no gene match: 10. The CDR3 totals 17 residues. Germline V CDR1 and CDR2: SEHNR, FQNEAQ (reference sequence). The CDR3 sequence is CASRQGLAGGKGDEQYF. The CDR3 DNA sequence: TGTGCCAGCAGACAGGGACTAGCGGGAGGGAAAGGTGACGAGCAGTACTTC.

V usage is TRBV10-3 and J usage is TRBJ2-7, with D possibly matching TRBD1 (6 bases). The CDR3 runs to 13 residues. Germline V CDR1 and CDR2: ENHRY, SYGVKD. Trimming stripped 10 bases from V and 6 bases from J, with 19 bases between. The CDR3 sequence is CASKVTTGREQYF. The CDR3 DNA is TGTGCCAGTAAGGTAACTACAGGGCGCGAGCAGTACTTC.

As regards this clone: The junction does not match germline at one end; this may be a read error. The chain carries TRBV7-9 and TRBJ1-2, with 7 bases that match TRBD1. The CDR3 consists of 13 residues. The germline gives CDR1 SEHNR, CDR2 FQNEAQ (reference sequence). Here the CDR3 reads CASSPGQDYGYPF. The CDR3 DNA sequence: TGTGCCAGCAGCCCCGGACAGGACTATGGCTACCCCTTC.

This chain links TRBV27 with TRBJ1-2; 9 bases match TRBD1. The J segment lost 8 bases and the V segment lost 4 bases, leaving 5 bases of the junction unmatched. CDR3 size: 13 residues. Germline V gives CDR1 MNHEY, CDR2 SMNVEV (reference sequence). CDR3 nucleotide sequence: TGTGCCAGCAGTTGGGACAGGGTGGGGGGCTACACCTTC. This codes for CASSWDRVGGYTF.

The chain couples TRBV2 to TRBJ2-7, with TRBD1 matching over 9 bases. The V gene's germline CDR1 is SNHLY and CDR2 FYNNEI. With V trimmed by 8 bases and J by 5 bases, 16 bases remained unmatched. CDR3 size: 16 residues. In DNA form, the CDR3 reads TGTGCCAGCCTACCCCTAGGGCGGGACAGGGAGGACGAGCAGTACTTC. Translated, it gives CASLPLGRDREDEQYF. Variable domain in full (rest from reference TRBV2 and TRBJ2-7): EPEVTQTPSHQVTQMGQEVILRCVPISNHLYFYWYRQILGQKVEFLVSFYNNEISEKSEIFDDQFSVERPDGSNFTLKIRSTKLEDSAMYFCASLPLGRDREDEQYFGPGTRLTVT.